This T cell receptor beta chain is from a study of CD8 T cells in Susac syndrome (dated by TCRdb to the late 2010s). About the study as a whole: Whether CD8+ T cell activation and differentiation in Susac syndrome was antigen driven was tested using repertoire sequencing. CD8+ T cell repertoire clonality was compared between about a dozen healthy donors, approximately 14 Susac syndrome patients and 15 multiple sclerosis patients.

RNA was extracted using the RNeasy kit, and roughly 0.5 to 1 microgram was reverse transcribed with random hexamers. The immunoSEQ multiplex PCR assay, covering 54 Vbeta and 13 Jbeta segments, was used to amplify TCR beta CDR3 regions. Bias from PCR amplification was corrected by using a synthetic template baseline for primer optimization and for computational correction. In the paper's pipeline: Only productive sequences were kept, with reads annotated to V, D and J genes according to IMGT and analyzed in immunoSEQ Analyzer. To calculate clonality, Shannon entropy was normalized by log2 of the number of productive unique sequences and then subtracted from one. For each patient and control, public and private clones were evaluated within the 100 most prevalent clones. Susac-specific clones were defined as absent from healthy and MS cohorts, about 1,100 published viral clones and other ImmuneACCESS disease sequences. The public reads were reprocessed in TCRdb via fastp at Q25 and MiXCR, keeping in-frame beta chains. A single entry per CDR3 protein holds the most common genes and DNA from its merged rows. The V and J calls shown here were made by TCRdb, not taken from the authors' results. This sample gives 160,000 or so distinct CDR3 sequences in total; approximately 96% of them show up just once. In total, the top ten clones hold less than 0.2% of the sample.

What the work shows at the level of the full study, not this receptor alone: The number of individuals in the TCR sequencing and HLA analysis was acknowledged as relatively small.

Peripheral blood CD8+ and CD4+ T cells from healthy donors, Susac syndrome patients and multiple sclerosis patients were profiled by high-throughput TCR beta sequencing. Multiple sclerosis controls were treatment-naive patients with stable or active relapsing-remitting disease fulfilling revised McDonald criteria. Bulk CD8+ and CD4+ T cells were purified by magnetic negative isolation, whereas CD8+ TEMRA cells were enriched by FACS. Blood was drawn into EDTA tubes, processed within 24 hours, and PBMCs were isolated by density gradient centrifugation. PBMCs intended for TCR sequencing were cryopreserved in liquid nitrogen and were subsequently thawed in a 37 degrees C water bath. Purity of sorted or isolated CD4+, CD8+ and CD8+ TEMRA cells was at least 90%. A remark on this clonotype: Its antigen is unknown. No quality values exist for individual bases; no much larger clone is one base distant.

The sample comprised CD8+ T cells from PBMCs. The receptor's source is a human donor with multiple sclerosis.

This receptor has the CDR3 CASVSSGGIQETQYF. The base sequence is TGTGCCAGCGTCTCGTCCGGGGGCATCCAAGAGACCCAGTACTTC. The rearrangement joined TRBV7-9 to TRBJ2-5; the D assignment is uncertain and may be TRBD1 or TRBD2, with 6 bases supporting each. The germline V gene (reference sequence) provides CDR1 SEHNR and CDR2 FQNEAQ. V loses 8 bases of germline sequence and J loses 1 base, and the interval between the two ends is 17 bases. Including cysteine and phenylalanine, the CDR3 has 15 amino acids. Left in the record is the CDR3 DNA by itself, 45 bases read in frame from the first base.